This TCR beta chain was obtained from a study of blood T cell repertoires in COVID-19. As for the study in general: PBMCs, B-cell-depleted T cells, or T cells were the source of the cDNA or gDNA that made up the material.

Germline CDR1 is SEHNR and CDR2 is FQNEAQ (reference sequence). V lost 2 bases, J lost 6 bases, and 9 bases stayed unmatched. The CDR3 is 15 amino acids. Produced via immunoSEQ multiplex PCR; TCRdb's table is partial and in-frame only. The table lists over 200,000 clones, around 90% of them singletons. The chain couples TRBV7-9 to TRBJ1-2; the match to TRBD1 covers 7 bases. The clonotype comes from a man aged 25 to 40 who had recovered from COVID-19. Sequencing used PBMCs or T cells enriched from blood (not recorded which). CDR3 region: CASSLLGGGVDGYTF. CDR3 DNA: TGTGCCAGCAGCTTATTAGGAGGGGGCGTGGATGGCTACACCTTC.